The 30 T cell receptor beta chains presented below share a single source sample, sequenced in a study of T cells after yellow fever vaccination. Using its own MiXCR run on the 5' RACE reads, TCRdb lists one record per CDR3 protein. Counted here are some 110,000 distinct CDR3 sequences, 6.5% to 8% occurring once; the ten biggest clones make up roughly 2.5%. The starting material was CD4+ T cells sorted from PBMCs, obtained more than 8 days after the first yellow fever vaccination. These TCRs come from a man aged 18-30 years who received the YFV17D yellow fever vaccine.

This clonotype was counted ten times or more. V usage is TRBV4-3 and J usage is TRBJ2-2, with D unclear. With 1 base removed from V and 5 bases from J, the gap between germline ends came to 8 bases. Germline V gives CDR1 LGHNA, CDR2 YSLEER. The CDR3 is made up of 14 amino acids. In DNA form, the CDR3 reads TGCGCCAGCAGCCAAGGCAGGCGGACCGGGGAGCTGTTTTTT. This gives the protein CASSQGRRTGELFF.

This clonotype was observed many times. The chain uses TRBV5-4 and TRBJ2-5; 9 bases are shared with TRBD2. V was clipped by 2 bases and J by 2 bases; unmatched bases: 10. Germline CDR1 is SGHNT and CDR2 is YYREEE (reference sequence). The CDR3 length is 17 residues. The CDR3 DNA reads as TGTGCCAGCAGCTTACCCACTATCGCGGGGGGGCAAGAGACCCAGTACTTC. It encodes CASSLPTIAGGQETQYF.

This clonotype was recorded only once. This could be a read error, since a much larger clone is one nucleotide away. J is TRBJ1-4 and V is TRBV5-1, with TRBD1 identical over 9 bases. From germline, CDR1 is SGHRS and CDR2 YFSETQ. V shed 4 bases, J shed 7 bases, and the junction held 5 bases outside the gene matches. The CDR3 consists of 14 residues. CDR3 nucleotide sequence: TGCGCCAGCAGCGTGGACAGGGGAACTGAAAAACTGTTTTTT. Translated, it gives CASSVDRGTEKLFF.

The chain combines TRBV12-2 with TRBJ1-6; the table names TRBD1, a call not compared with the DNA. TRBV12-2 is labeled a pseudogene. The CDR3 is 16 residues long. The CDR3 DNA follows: TGTGCAAGTCGCTTAGTGGGTCTGCGGACAGGGATTACCCTCCACTTT. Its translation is CASRLVGLRTGITLHF.

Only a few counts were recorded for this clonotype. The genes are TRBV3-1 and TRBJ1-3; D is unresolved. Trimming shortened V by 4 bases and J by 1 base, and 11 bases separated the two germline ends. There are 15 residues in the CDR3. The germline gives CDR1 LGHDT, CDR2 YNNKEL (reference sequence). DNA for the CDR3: TGTGCCAGCAGCCTAGATTCGGGGTCTGGAAACACCATATATTTT. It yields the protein CASSLDSGSGNTIYF.

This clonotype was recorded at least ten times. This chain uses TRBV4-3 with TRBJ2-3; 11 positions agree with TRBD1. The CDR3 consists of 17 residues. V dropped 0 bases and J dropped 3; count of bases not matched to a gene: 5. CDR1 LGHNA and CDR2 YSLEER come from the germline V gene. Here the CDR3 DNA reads TGCGCCAGCAGCCAAGAGGGACAGGGGGTGACGACAGATACGCAGTATTTT. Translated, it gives CASSQEGQGVTTDTQYF.

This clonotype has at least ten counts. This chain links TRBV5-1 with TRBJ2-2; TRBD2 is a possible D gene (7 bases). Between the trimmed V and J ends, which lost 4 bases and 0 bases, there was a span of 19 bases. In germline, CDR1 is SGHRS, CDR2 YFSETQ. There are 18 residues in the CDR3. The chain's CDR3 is CASSLPLRGASNTGELFF. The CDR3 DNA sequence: TGCGCCAGCAGCCTGCCGCTCCGGGGGGCCTCGAACACCGGGGAGCTGTTTTTT.

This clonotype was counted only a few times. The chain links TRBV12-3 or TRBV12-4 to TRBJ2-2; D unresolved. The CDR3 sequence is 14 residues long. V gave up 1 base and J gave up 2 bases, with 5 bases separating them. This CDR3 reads CASSLELNTGELFF. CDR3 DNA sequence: TGTGCCAGCAGTTTAGAGCTTAACACCGGGGAGCTGTTTTTT.

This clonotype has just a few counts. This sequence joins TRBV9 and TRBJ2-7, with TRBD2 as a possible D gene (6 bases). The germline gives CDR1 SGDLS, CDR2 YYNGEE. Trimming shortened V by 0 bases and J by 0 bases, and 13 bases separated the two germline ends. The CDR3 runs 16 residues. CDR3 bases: TGTGCCAGCAGCGTAGATTTTGCGGGGAGCTCCTACGAGCAGTACTTC. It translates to CASSVDFAGSSYEQYF.

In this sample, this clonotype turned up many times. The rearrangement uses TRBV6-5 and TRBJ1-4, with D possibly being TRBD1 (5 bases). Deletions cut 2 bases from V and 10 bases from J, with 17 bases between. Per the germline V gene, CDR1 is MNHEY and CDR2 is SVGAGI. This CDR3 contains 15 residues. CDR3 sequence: CASSYRDQGGRKLFF. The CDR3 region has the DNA TGTGCCAGCAGTTACCGGGACCAGGGAGGTCGAAAACTGTTTTTT.

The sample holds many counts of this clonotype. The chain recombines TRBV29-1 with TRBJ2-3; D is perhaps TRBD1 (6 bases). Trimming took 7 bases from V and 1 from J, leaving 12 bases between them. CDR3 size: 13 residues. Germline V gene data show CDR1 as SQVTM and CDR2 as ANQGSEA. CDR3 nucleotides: TGCAGCGCCCCACAGGGTGGCACAGATACGCAGTATTTT. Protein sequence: CSAPQGGTDTQYF.

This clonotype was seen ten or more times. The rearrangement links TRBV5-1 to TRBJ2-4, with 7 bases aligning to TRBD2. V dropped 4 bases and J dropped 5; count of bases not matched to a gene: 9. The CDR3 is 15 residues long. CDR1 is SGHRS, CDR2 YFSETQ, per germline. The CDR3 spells CASSPPGGLQNIQYF. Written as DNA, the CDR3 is TGCGCCAGCAGCCCACCGGGGGGTCTTCAAAACATTCAGTACTTC.

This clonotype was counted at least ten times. The CDR3 nucleotides are TGCAGTGCCACGGACGGACCCGGGGACTACGAGCAGTACGTC. Translated: CSATDGPGDYEQYV. The rearrangement links TRBV20-1 to TRBJ2-7, with D tentatively TRBD2 (5 bases). This CDR3 spans 14 amino acids. Germline V gives CDR1 DFQATT, CDR2 SNEGSKA (reference sequence). V was cut by 6 bases and J by 3 bases, with 18 bases left in between.

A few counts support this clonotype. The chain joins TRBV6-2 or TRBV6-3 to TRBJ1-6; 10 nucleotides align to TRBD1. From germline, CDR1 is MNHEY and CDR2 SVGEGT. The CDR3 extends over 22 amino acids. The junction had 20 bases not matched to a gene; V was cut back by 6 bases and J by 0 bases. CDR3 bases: TGTGCCAGCAGCCTGACGCCATTTCCGGGACAGGGGCTGAGCTCCTATAATTCACCCCTCCACTTT. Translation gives CASSLTPFPGQGLSSYNSPLHF.

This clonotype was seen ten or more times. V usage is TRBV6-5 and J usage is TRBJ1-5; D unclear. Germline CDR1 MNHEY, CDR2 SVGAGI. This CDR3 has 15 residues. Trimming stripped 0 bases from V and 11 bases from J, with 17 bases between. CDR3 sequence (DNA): TGTGCCAGCAGTTACTCCGGGCCCAGCTCTACCACCCAGCATTTT. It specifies CASSYSGPSSTTQHF.

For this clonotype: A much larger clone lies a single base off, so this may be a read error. The CDR3 protein is CTSSLLGFSNSPLHF. For the CDR3, the DNA is TGTACCAGCAGTTTATTGGGGTTCTCTAATTCACCCCTCCACTTT. The chain has TRBV27 and TRBJ1-6; D is undetermined. CDR1 and CDR2 from the germline V gene are MNHEY and SMNVEV (reference sequence). CDR3 length: 15 amino acids.

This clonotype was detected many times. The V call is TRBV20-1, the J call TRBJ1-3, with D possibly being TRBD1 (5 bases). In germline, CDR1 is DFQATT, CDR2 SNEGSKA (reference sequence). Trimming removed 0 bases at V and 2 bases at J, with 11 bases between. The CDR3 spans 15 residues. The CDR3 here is CSARDFRGTGNTIYF. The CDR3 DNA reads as TGCAGTGCTAGAGATTTTAGGGGAACTGGAAACACCATATATTTT.

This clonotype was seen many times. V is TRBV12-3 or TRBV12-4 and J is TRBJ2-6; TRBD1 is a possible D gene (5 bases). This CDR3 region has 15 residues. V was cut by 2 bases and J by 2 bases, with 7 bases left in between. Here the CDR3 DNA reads TGTGCCAGCAGTTTAAGGACAACTGGGGCCAACGTCCTGACTTTC. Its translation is CASSLRTTGANVLTF.

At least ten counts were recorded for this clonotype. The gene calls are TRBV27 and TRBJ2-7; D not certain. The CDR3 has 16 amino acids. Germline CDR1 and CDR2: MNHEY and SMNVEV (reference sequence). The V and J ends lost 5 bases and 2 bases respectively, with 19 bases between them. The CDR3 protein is CASSPVGRRPPYEQYF. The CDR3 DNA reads TGTGCCAGCAGTCCGGTGGGCAGGCGACCTCCCTACGAGCAGTACTTC.

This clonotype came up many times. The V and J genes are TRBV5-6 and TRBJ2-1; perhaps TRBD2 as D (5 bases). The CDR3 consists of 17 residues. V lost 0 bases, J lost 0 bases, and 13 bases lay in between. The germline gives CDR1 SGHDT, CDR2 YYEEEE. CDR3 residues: CASSLAGLASSYNEQFF. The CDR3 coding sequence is TGTGCCAGCAGCTTGGCCGGACTCGCGAGCTCCTACAATGAGCAGTTCTTC.

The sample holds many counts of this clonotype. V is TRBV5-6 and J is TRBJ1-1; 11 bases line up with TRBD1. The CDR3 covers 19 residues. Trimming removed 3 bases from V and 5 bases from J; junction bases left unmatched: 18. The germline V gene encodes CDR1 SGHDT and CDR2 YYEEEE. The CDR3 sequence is CASSSSFRTGGIEWTEAFF. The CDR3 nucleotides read TGTGCCAGCAGCTCCTCTTTTCGGACAGGGGGCATCGAGTGGACTGAAGCTTTCTTT.

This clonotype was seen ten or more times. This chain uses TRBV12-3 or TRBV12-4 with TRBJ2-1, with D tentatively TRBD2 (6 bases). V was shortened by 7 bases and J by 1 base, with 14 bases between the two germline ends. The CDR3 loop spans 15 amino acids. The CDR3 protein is CASTVRAGSYNEQFF. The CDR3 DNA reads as TGTGCCAGCACCGTGAGGGCGGGATCCTACAATGAGCAGTTCTTC.

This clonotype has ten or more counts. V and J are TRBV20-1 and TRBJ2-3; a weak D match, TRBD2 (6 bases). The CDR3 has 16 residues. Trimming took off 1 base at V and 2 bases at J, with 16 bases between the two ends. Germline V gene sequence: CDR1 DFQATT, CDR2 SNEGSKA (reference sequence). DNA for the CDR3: TGCAGTGCTAGAGGGGCCGTAGGCGGGGTCACAGATACGCAGTATTTT. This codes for CSARGAVGGVTDTQYF.

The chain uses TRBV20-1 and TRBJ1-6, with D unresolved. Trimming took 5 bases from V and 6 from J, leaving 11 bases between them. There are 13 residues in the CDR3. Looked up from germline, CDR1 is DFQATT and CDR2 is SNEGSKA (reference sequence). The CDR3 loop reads CSAPLGSNSPLHF. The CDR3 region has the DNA TGCAGTGCTCCCCTGGGGAGTAATTCACCCCTCCACTTT.

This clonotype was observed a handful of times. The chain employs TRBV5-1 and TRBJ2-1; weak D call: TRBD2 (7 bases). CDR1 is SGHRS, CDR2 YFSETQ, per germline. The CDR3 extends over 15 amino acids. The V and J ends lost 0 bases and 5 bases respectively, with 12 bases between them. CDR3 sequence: CASSLGRGLNNEQFF. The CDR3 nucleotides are TGCGCCAGCAGCTTGGGGCGGGGGCTAAACAATGAGCAGTTCTTC.

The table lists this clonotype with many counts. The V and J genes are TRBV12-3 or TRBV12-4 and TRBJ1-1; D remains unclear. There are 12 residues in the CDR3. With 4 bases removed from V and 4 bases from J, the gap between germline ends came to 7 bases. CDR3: CASSSISTEAFF. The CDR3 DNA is TGTGCCAGCAGTTCCATAAGCACTGAAGCTTTCTTT.

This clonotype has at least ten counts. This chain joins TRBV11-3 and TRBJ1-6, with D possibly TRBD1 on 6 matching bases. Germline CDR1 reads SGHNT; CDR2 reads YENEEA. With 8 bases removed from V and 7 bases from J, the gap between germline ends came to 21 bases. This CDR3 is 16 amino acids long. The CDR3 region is CASPKHGQYENSPLHF. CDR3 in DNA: TGTGCCAGCCCAAAACACGGACAGTATGAAAATTCACCCCTCCACTTT.

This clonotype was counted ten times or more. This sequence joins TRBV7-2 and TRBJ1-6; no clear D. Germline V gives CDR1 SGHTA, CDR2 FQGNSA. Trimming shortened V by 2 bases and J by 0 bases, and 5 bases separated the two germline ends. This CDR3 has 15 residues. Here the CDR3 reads CASSLQSSYNSPLHF. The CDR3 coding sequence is TGTGCCAGCAGCTTACAGAGCTCCTATAATTCACCCCTCCACTTT.

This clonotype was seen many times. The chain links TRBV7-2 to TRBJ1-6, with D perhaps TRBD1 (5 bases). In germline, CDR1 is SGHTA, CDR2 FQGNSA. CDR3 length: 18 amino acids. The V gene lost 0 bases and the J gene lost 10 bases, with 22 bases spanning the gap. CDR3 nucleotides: TGTGCCAGCAGCTTAGCCCTGTGGGGCCAGAGGACTAACTCACCCCTCCACTTT. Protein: CASSLALWGQRTNSPLHF.

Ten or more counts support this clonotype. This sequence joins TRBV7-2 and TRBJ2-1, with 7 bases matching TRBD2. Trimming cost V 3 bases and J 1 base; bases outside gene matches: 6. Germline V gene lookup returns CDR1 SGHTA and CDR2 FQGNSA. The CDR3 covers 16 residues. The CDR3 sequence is CASSFRLADSYNEQFF. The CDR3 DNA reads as TGTGCCAGCAGCTTTCGACTAGCCGATTCCTACAATGAGCAGTTCTTC.